This TCR beta chain was documented in a study of OX40 agonist ivuxolimab in advanced cancers. Points from the study as a whole: Dose levels from 0.1 to 3.0 mg/kg saw CD4+ and CD8+ blood T cells expand clonally by week 6. Researchers did not establish what antigens the expanded peripheral T cells target. Relatively little clonal expansion, among the lowest observed, appeared in partial responders at 0.1-3.0 mg/kg.

A word on this clone: Its antigen is unidentified.

Patients with a history of autoimmune disease or on systemic immunosuppression were excluded. The assay was immunoSEQ multiplex PCR, and TCRdb's table has in-frame clones only and misses some. The sample records roughly 13,000 clones, 77% being singletons. The CDR3 extends over 13 amino acids. With 8 bases clipped from V and 1 base from J, the junction kept 3 bases outside the gene matches. The germline V gene has CDR1 MRHNA and CDR2 SNTAGT. The sequence derives from an adult with an advanced solid tumor such as melanoma, head and neck, liver or kidney cancer. The sequencing used CD4+ or CD8+ T cells sorted from blood, collected in a trial of the OX40 agonist ivuxolimab. This chain joins TRBV6-4 and TRBJ2-7; 9 nucleotides match TRBD1. In DNA form, the CDR3 reads TGTGCCAGCCCAGGGACAGGGTCCTACGAGCAGTACTTC. This codes for CASPGTGSYEQYF.